This TCR beta chain was documented in a study of T cells after yellow fever vaccination. General observations from the study: Just a small share of clonotypes turned up in the CD4 compartment as well as the CD8 compartment. Compared with primary, the secondary response was weaker and peaked at day 5, not 15. Among primary-vaccination clones, most reappeared after the booster, at approximately 97% for CD4 and approximately 90% for CD8.

Trimming took 5 bases from V and 5 from J; bases not matched to a gene: 16. The CDR3 has 17 amino acids. Germline lookup yields CDR1 DFQATT and CDR2 SNEGSKA (reference sequence). A process of 5'RACE template switching, which added a universal primer site and UMIs, was used to make TCR cDNA. TCRdb re-called the 5' RACE reads through MiXCR, storing one row per CDR3 protein. The repertoire holds more than 95,000 distinct CDR3 sequences, with approximately 9% as singletons. About this clonotype itself: Its target is unknown.

This receptor was obtained from a man between 18 and 29 years old who received the YFV17D yellow fever vaccine. V usage is TRBV20-1 and J usage is TRBJ2-5; 11 bases line up with TRBD1. The input for sequencing was CD8+ T cells sorted from PBMCs, taken on the day of the yellow fever booster vaccination. This chain's CDR3 is CSAYIEWTGGGRETQYF. The CDR3 DNA reads as TGCAGTGCTTACATCGAATGGACAGGGGGCGGTAGGGAGACCCAGTACTTC.